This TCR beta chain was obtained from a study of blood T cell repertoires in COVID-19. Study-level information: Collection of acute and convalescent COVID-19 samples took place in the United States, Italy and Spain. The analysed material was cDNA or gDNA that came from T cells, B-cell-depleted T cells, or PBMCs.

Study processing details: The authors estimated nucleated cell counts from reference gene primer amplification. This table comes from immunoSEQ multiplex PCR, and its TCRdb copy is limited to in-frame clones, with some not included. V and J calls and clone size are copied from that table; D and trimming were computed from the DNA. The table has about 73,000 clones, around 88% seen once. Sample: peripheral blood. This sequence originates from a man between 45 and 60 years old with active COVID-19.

CDR3 bases: TGTGCCAGCAGCCAACACGGGACTAGCGGGGGGCCTGAGCAGTTCTTC. It codes for CASSQHGTSGGPEQFF. This chain links TRBV4-2 with TRBJ2-1, with 15 bases matching TRBD2. Germline CDR1 is LGHNA and CDR2 is YNFKEQ. The CDR3 contains 16 residues. The V and J ends lost 2 bases and 9 bases, in that order; junction bases with no gene match: 5.